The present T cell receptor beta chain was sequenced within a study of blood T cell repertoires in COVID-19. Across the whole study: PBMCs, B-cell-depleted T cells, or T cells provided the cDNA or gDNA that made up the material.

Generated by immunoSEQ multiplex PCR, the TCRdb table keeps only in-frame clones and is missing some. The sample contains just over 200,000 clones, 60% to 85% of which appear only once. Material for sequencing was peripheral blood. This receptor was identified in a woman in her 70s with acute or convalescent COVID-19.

CDR3: CASSYRGANEKLFF. CDR3 in DNA: TGTGCCAGTAGTTACAGGGGCGCAAATGAAAAACTGTTTTTT. The chain uses TRBV19 and TRBJ1-4, with TRBD1 matching 7 bases. The V gene end was trimmed by 5 bases and the J gene end by 5 bases; junction bases not matched to a gene: 5. CDR1 LNHDA and CDR2 SQIVND come from the germline V gene (reference sequence). CDR3 length: 14 amino acids.